This TCR beta chain was identified in a study of cytomegalovirus exposure and HLA in healthy donors. Whole-study findings and limits: The classifier was said to identify cytomegalovirus status with high specificity and sensitivity.

As for this clone: Its antigen is not known.

Primers for the PCR totalled 60 Vbeta and 13 Jbeta. Only in-frame clones appear in the TCRdb table, and some are missing; sequencing was by immunoSEQ multiplex PCR. The data show about 100,000 clones, with approximately 79% seen just once and 13% to 15% held by the top ten. This CDR3 comprises 13 residues. Germline lookup yields CDR1 LNHDA and CDR2 SQIVND (reference sequence). With 5 bases removed from V and 7 bases from J, the gap between germline ends came to 9 bases. The TCR originated in a middle-aged woman in good health and CMV-seropositive. Input material: PBMCs. The genes are TRBV19 and TRBJ1-6; possible D gene TRBD1, 6 bases. The CDR3 is CASSADRNSPLHF. The CDR3 DNA is TGTGCCAGTAGTGCGGACAGAAATTCACCCCTCCACTTT.